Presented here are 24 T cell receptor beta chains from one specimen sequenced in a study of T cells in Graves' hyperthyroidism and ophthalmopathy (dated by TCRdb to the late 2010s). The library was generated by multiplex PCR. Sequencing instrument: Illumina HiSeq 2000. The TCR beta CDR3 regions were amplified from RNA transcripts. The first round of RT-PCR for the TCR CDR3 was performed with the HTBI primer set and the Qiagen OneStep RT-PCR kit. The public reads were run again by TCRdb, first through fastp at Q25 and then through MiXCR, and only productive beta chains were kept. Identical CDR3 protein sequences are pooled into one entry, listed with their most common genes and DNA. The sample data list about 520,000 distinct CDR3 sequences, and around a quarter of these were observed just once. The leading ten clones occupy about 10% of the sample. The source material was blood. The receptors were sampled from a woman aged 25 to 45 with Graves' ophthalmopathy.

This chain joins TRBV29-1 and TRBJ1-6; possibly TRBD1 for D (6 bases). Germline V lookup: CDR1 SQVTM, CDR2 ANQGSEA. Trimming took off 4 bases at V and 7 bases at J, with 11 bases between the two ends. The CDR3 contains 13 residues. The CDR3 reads CSVGQDLNSPLHF. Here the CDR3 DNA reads TGCAGCGTTGGACAGGACCTGAATTCACCCCTCCACTTT.

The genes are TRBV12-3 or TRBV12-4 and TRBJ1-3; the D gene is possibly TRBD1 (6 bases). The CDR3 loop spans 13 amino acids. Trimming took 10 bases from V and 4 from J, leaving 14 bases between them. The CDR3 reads CATKQGAGNTIYF. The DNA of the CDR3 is TGTGCCACGAAACAGGGCGCCGGAAACACCATATATTTT.

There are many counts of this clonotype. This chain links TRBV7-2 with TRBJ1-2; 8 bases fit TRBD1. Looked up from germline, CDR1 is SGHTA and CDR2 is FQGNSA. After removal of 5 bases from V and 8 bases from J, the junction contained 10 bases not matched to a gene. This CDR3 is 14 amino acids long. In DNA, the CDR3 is TGTGCCAGCAGCCCCCTCGACAGGGGTTTAGGCTACACCTTC. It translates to CASSPLDRGLGYTF.

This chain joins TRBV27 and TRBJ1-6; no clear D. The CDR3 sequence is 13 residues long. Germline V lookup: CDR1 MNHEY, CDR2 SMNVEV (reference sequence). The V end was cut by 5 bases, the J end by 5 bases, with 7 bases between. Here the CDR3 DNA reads TGTGCCAGCAGTCGCACAGATAATTCACCCCTCCACTTT. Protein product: CASSRTDNSPLHF.

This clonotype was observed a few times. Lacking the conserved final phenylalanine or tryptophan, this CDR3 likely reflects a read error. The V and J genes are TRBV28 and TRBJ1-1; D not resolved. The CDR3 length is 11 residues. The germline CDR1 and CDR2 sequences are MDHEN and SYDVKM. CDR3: CASSFETEAFY. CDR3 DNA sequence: TGTGCTAGCAGTTTTGAGACAGAAGCTTTCTAT.

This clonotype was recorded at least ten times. CDR3: CASSLFGGTEAFF. CDR3 coding DNA: TGTGCCAGCAGTCTATTTGGTGGCACTGAAGCTTTCTTT. The gene calls are TRBV12-3 or TRBV12-4 and TRBJ1-1; D ambiguous. Trimming removed 5 bases from V and 4 bases from J, with 11 bases in between. This CDR3 is built from 13 residues.

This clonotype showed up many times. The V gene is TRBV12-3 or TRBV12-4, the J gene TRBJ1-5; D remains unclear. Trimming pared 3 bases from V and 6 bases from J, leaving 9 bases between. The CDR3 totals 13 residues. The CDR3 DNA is TGTGCCAGCAGTTTGGGGATCGGTCAGCCCCAGCATTTT. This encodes CASSLGIGQPQHF.

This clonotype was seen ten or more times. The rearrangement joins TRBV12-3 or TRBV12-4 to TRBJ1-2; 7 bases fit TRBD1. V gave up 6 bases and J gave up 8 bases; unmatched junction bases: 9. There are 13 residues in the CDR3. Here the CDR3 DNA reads TGTGCCAGCAGAAAGGGACAGTCGGGCGGCTACACCTTC. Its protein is CASRKGQSGGYTF.

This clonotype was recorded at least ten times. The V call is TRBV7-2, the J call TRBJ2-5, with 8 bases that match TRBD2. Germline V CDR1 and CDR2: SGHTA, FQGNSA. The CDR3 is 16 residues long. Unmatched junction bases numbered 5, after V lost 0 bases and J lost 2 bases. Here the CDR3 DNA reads TGTGCCAGCAGCTTAGCTCGGATAGCGGGGCAAGAGACCCAGTACTTC. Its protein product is CASSLARIAGQETQYF.

The chain's CDR3 is CASTAWDTRGGANVLTF. CDR3 nucleotides: TGTGCCAGCACGGCATGGGATACAAGGGGTGGGGCCAACGTCCTGACTTTC. The chain joins TRBV11-1 to TRBJ2-6; D is possibly TRBD1 (5 bases). The germline V gene encodes CDR1 SGHAT and CDR2 FQDESV (reference sequence). The CDR3 contains 17 residues. Between the trimmed V and J ends, which lost 7 bases and 3 bases, there was a span of 19 bases.

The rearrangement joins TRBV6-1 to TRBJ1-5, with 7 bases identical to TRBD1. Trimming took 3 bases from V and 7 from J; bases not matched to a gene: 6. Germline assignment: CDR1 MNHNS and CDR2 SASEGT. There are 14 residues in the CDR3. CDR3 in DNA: TGTGCCAGCAGTGATAGGCAGGGGGGCCAGCCCCAGCATTTT. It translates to CASSDRQGGQPQHF.

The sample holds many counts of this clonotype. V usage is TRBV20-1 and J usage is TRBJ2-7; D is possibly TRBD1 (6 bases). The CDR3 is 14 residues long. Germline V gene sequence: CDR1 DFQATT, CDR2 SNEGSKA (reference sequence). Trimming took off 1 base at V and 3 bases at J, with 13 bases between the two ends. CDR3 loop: CSARAPDSYYEQYF. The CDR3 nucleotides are TGCAGTGCTAGAGCACCGGACAGTTACTACGAGCAGTACTTC.

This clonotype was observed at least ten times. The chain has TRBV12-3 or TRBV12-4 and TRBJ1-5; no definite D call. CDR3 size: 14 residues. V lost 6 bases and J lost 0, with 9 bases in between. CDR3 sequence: CASSLELSNQPQHF. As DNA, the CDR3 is TGTGCCAGCAGCCTGGAGCTTAGCAATCAGCCCCAGCATTTT.

The CDR3 here is CASSLEGRGHTEAFF. The CDR3, as DNA: TGCGCCAGCAGCTTGGAGGGGAGGGGGCACACTGAAGCTTTCTTT. The V call is TRBV5-1, the J call TRBJ1-1; TRBD1 matches 7 bases. Per the germline V gene, CDR1 is SGHRS and CDR2 is YFSETQ. This CDR3 has 15 amino acids. The trim removed 0 bases at V and 3 bases at J, leaving 5 bases unmatched.

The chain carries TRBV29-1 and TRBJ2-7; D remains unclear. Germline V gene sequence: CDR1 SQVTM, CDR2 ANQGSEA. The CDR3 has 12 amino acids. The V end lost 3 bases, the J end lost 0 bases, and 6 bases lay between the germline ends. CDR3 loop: CSVESSSYEQYF. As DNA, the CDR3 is TGCAGCGTTGAGTCTAGCTCCTACGAGCAGTACTTC.

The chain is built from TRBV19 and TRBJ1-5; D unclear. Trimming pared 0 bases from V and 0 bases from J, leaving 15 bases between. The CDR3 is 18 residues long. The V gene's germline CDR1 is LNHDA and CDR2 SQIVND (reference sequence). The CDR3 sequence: CASSIDLFGRNSNQPQHF. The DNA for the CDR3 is TGTGCCAGTAGTATAGATTTATTTGGCCGGAATAGCAATCAGCCCCAGCATTTT.

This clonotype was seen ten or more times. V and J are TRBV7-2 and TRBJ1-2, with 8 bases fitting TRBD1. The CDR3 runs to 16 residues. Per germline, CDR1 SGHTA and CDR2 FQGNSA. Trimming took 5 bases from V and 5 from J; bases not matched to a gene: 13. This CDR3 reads CASSTLTGVRGYGYTF. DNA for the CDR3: TGTGCCAGCAGCACCCTGACAGGGGTTAGGGGATATGGCTACACCTTC.

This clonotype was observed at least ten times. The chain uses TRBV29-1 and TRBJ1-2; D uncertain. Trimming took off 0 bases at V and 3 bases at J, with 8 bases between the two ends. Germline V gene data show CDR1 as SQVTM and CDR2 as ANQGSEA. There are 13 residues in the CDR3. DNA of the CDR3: TGCAGCGTTGAAGACGGGGAGGACTATGGCTACACCTTC. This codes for CSVEDGEDYGYTF.

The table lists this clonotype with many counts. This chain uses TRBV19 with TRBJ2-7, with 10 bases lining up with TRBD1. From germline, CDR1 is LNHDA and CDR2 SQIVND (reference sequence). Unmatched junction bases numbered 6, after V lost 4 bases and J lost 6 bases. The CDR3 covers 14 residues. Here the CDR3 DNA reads TGTGCCAGTAGTACCGGGACAGGGGTATTCGAGCAGTACTTC. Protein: CASSTGTGVFEQYF.

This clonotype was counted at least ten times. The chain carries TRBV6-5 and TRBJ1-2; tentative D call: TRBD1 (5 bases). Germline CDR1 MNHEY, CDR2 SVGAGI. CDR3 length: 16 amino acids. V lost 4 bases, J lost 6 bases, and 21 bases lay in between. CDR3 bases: TGTGCCAGCAGTTCTTTGTCTGGGACGGTAGTGGATGGCTACACCTTC. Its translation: CASSSLSGTVVDGYTF.

The CDR3 DNA sequence: TGTGCCAGCAGTGAAGCTGCCACCGGGTTGCTACAGAAGGGCTACACCTTC. It encodes CASSEAATGLLQKGYTF. The chain uses TRBV6-1 and TRBJ1-2; D is uncertain. This CDR3 comprises 17 residues. The germline V and J ends were trimmed by 0 bases and 8 bases, with 22 bases remaining between them. Germline V CDR1 and CDR2: MNHNS, SASEGT.

DNA of the CDR3: TGTGCCAGCAGCCAAGGCTTTGGGTCAATTCAAGAGACCCAGTACTTC. Amino acids: CASSQGFGSIQETQYF. J is TRBJ2-5 and V is TRBV14; D is unclear. CDR1 is SGHDN, CDR2 FVKESK, per germline. CDR3 length equals 16 residues. Deletions cut 1 base from V and 2 bases from J, with 14 bases between.

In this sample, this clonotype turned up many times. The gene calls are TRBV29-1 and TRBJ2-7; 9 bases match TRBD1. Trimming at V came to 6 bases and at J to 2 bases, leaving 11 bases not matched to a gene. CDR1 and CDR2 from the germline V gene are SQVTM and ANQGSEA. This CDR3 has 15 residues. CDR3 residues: CSVAATWDRAYEQYF. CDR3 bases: TGCAGCGTCGCGGCGACTTGGGACAGGGCCTACGAGCAGTACTTC.

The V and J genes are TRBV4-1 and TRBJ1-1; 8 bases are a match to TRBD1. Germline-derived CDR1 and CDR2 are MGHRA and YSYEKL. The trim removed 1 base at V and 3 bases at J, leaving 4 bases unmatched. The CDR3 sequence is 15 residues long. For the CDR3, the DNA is TGCGCCAGCAGCCAAGCTACGGACAGGGACACTGAAGCTTTCTTT. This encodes CASSQATDRDTEAFF.